Shown below are 7 T cell receptor beta chains from a single sample sequenced in a study of cytomegalovirus exposure and HLA in healthy donors. TCRdb's copy holds only in-frame clones and misses some; the assay was immunoSEQ multiplex PCR. The data contain some 200,000 clones, around 82% of them singletons. Sample: PBMCs. The receptors were sampled from a woman in her late teens or twenties in good health and CMV-seropositive.

This clone was seen a few times. This chain joins TRBV10-1 and TRBJ1-1; D uncertain. Germline V lookup: CDR1 WNHNN, CDR2 SYGVQD (reference sequence). Deletions cut 9 bases from V and 5 bases from J, with 13 bases between. There are 12 residues in the CDR3. The CDR3 sequence: CASADRGTEAFF. Here the CDR3 DNA reads TGCGCCAGTGCCGACCGAGGAACTGAAGCTTTCTTT.

CDR3 DNA: TGTGCCAGCAGCCAGGATTCTGTTTTGGACAGGGGATTGGGAGAGACCCAGTACTTC. Protein product: CASSQDSVLDRGLGETQYF. V usage is TRBV4-2 and J usage is TRBJ2-5; 9 bases fit TRBD1. The length of the CDR3 is 19 residues. In germline, CDR1 is LGHNA, CDR2 YNFKEQ. V shed 3 bases, J shed 4 bases, and the junction held 18 bases outside the gene matches.

The chain recombines TRBV5-8 with TRBJ2-5; D may be TRBD1 (6 bases). There are 15 residues in the CDR3. V was pared by 0 bases and J by 5 bases, with 14 bases between. Germline V gene sequence: CDR1 SGHTS, CDR2 YDEGEE. The CDR3 loop reads CASSLEGVLEETQYF. CDR3 in DNA: TGTGCCAGCAGCTTGGAGGGGGTACTAGAGGAGACCCAGTACTTC.

This sequence joins TRBV4-1 and TRBJ1-6; D not certain. Germline V lookup: CDR1 MGHRA, CDR2 YSYEKL. The CDR3 has 19 amino acids. Trimming pared 1 base from V and 0 bases from J, leaving 16 bases between. The CDR3, as DNA: TGCGCCAGCAGCCAAGCCGACTCCCTAGGTTTCTCCTATAATTCACCCCTCCACTTT. Translation gives CASSQADSLGFSYNSPLHF.

This clone appeared a single time. The chain links TRBV6-1 to TRBJ1-1, with D maybe TRBD1 (5 bases). Looked up from germline, CDR1 is MNHNS and CDR2 is SASEGT. Between the trimmed V and J ends, which lost 3 bases and 3 bases, there was a span of 8 bases. The CDR3 contains 13 residues. The CDR3 coding sequence is TGTGCCAGCAGTGACGGAGGGGACACTGAAGCTTTCTTT. Protein: CASSDGGDTEAFF.

This clone was recorded many times. The chain has TRBV6-1 and TRBJ1-6; the match to TRBD1 covers 9 bases. V lost 1 base, J lost 9 bases, and 1 base stayed unmatched. The CDR3 length is 14 residues. Looked up from germline, CDR1 is MNHNS and CDR2 is SASEGT. This CDR3 reads CASSEGTGVSPLHF. DNA for the CDR3: TGTGCCAGCAGTGAAGGGACAGGGGTTTCACCCCTCCACTTT.

This chain connects TRBV27 to TRBJ2-1, with 9 bases that match TRBD1. This CDR3 is built from 16 residues. The germline CDR1 and CDR2 sequences are MNHEY and SMNVEV (reference sequence). V was pared by 5 bases and J by 8 bases, with 13 bases of the junction left unmatched. CDR3 DNA: TGTGCCAGCAGTATCACCGGGACAGGGATTTTCTATGAGCAGTTCTTC. Translated, it gives CASSITGTGIFYEQFF.